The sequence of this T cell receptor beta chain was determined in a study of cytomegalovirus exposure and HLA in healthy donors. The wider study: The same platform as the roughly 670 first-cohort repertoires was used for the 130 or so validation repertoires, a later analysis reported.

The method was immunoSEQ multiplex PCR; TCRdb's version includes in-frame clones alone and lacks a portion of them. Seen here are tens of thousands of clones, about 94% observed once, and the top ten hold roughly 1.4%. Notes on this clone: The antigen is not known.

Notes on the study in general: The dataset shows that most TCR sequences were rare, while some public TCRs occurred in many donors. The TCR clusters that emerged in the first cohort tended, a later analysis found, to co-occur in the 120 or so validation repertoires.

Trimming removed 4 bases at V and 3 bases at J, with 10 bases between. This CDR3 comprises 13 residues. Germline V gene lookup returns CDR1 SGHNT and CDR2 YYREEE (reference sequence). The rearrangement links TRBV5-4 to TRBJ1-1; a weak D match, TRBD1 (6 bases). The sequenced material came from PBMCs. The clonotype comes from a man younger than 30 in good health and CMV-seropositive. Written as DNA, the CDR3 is TGTGCCAGCAGCGGGGGCAGCTACACTGAAGCTTTCTTT. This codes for CASSGGSYTEAFF.